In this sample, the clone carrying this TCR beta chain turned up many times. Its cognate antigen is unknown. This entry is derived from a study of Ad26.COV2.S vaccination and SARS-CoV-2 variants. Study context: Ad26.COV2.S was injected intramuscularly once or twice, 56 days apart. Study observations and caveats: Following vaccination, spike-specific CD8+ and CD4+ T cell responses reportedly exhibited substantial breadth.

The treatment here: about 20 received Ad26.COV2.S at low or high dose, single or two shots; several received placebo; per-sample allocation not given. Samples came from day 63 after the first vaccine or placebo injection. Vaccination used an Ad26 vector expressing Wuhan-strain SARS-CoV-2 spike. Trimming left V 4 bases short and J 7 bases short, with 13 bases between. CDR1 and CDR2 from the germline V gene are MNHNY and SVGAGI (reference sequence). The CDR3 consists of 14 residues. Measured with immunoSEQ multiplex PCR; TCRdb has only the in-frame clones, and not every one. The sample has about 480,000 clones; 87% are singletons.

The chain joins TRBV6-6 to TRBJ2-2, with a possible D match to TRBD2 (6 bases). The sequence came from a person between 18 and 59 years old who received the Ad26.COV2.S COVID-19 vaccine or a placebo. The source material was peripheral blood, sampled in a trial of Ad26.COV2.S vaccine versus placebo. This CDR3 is CASSFRGTGGELFF. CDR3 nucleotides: TGTGCCAGCAGTTTCCGCGGGACGGGCGGGGAGCTGTTTTTT.